This section outlines one T cell receptor beta chain sequence together with its context. As yet, its antigen is unknown. This CDR3 is built from 15 residues. V dropped 5 bases and J dropped 3; count of bases not matched to a gene: 6. CDR1 and CDR2 from the germline V gene are MNHEY and SMNVEV (reference sequence). The assay was immunoSEQ multiplex PCR, and TCRdb's table has in-frame clones only and misses some. Altogether about 42,000 clones are present, 82% being singletons, with the ten largest covering about 23%. These data come from a study of OX40 agonist ivuxolimab in advanced cancers. Study-wide results and limits: Expansion of clones was among the lowest in partial responders at 0.1-3.0 mg/kg. The investigators did not determine what antigen specificity the expanded peripheral T cells had. The average count of expanded clones was higher among CD8+ T cells than among CD4+.

Baseline was the first blood sampling point, followed by cycle 4 day 1 and cycle 7 day 1. Sequencing was performed on CD4+ or CD8+ T cells sorted from blood, taken in a trial of the OX40 agonist ivuxolimab. V and J are TRBV27 and TRBJ1-5; the match to TRBD1 covers 8 bases. This sequence originates from an adult with an advanced solid tumor such as melanoma, head and neck, liver or kidney cancer. Here the CDR3 reads CASSPTGAYNQPQHF. As DNA, the CDR3 is TGTGCCAGCAGTCCGACAGGGGCCTACAATCAGCCCCAGCATTTT.